This T cell receptor (beta chain) was captured in a study of blood T cell repertoires in COVID-19. Study-level background: Acute and convalescent COVID-19 samples came from the United States, Italy and Spain.

A single count supports this clone. In the study's own analysis: Reference gene primer amplification gave nucleated cell count estimates. Here immunoSEQ multiplex PCR was the method, and the copy in TCRdb shows in-frame clones only, minus some. The D gene and trimming were derived from the DNA, and the V and J assignments and clone size from that table. The table lists approximately 70,000 clones, 82% of them singletons. The V segment lost 3 bases and the J segment 2 bases; nucleotides outside the gene matches: 11. CDR3 length equals 17 residues. Germline CDR1 DFQATT, CDR2 SNEGSKA (reference sequence).

This receptor was identified in an elderly woman with acute or convalescent COVID-19. The source material was peripheral blood. This chain joins TRBV20-1 and TRBJ2-3; 10 positions match TRBD2. The CDR3 region has the DNA TGCAGTGCTAGTTTAATAGCGGGAGGATCTGACACAGATACGCAGTATTTT. Translating it yields CSASLIAGGSDTDTQYF.